In this sample, the clone carrying this T cell receptor beta chain turned up a few times. The antigen is not known. The sample is drawn from a study of CD8 T cells in ankylosing spondylitis. Study observations and caveats: Fewer than ten highly homologous variants made up a TCR beta motif that seemed to typify ankylosing spondylitis blood. Enrichment of disease-linked clones was reportedly significant in matched ankylosing spondylitis synovial fluid.

From the 5' RACE reads, TCRdb called clonotypes with MiXCR, one entry per CDR3 protein. This table has 100,000 or so distinct CDR3 sequences, 9% appearing once. Germline-derived CDR1 and CDR2 are SGHNT and YYREEE (reference sequence). The V gene end was trimmed by 3 bases and the J gene end by 3 bases; junction bases not matched to a gene: 12. The CDR3 covers 17 residues. V usage is TRBV5-4 and J usage is TRBJ2-1, with 7 nucleotides matching TRBD1. The sample taken for sequencing was blood, either unsorted or a sorted T cell fraction (not recorded which). The TCR was taken from a male donor with ankylosing spondylitis. The CDR3 reads CASSYLGSGGIYNEQFF. The CDR3 region has the DNA TGTGCCAGCAGCTACTTGGGTTCAGGGGGAATCTACAATGAGCAGTTCTTC.